This is a list of T cell receptor beta chains from one sample in a study of regulatory T cells in long-lasting Graves disease. MiXCR, applied by TCRdb to the multiplex PCR reads, yields one record per CDR3 protein. The sample comprises approximately 230,000 distinct CDR3 sequences, about 17% of which are singletons, and 22% rests with the top ten. The source material was peripheral blood mononuclear cells (PBMCs), sampled at new diagnosis, from a patient treated with antithyroid drugs. The receptors were gathered from a female donor with Graves disease. The CDR3 runs from the conserved cysteine through the conserved F or W. A D gene is named only where the DNA matches it firmly. Expanded clones are given a class, and other clones once, few, many or no size at all.

>TRBD2|TRBJ2-1|TRBV9|few
TGTGCCAGCAGCCGCCCAGCGGGAGGTTTCAGCAATGAGCAGTTCTTC
CASSRPAGGFSNEQFF
>TRBD1|TRBJ2-2|TRBV7-9|.
TGTGCCAGCAGCTTAATACAGGGGGCCGGGGAGCTGTTTTTT
CASSLIQGAGELFF
>.|TRBJ1-1|TRBV30|many
TGTGCCTGGAGTGTACCAGGCAGGCGGGACACTGAAGCTTTCTTT
CAWSVPGRRDTEAFF
>.|TRBJ2-5|TRBV19|few
TGTGCCAGTAGTATGAGGGCCGGGAGCGCTTCTGGAGAGACCCAGTACTTC
CASSMRAGSASGETQYF
>.|TRBJ1-4|TRBV11-2|many
TGTGCCAGCAGCTTAAAAAGTACAGGGATAAGTGAAAAACTGTTTTTT
CASSLKSTGISEKLFF
>.|TRBJ2-5|TRBV19|few
TGTGCCAGTAGTGCCCAGGGGGGAGAGACCCAGTACTTC
CASSAQGGETQYF
>TRBD1|TRBJ2-2|TRBV7-9|many
TGTGCCAGCAGCTTTGACAGGGGCCCCGGGGAGCTGTTTTTT
CASSFDRGPGELFF
>.|TRBJ2-6|TRBV20-1|many
TGCAGTGCTAGAGATCTGTCGGCAGGGGCCAACGTCCTGACTTTC
CSARDLSAGANVLTF
>TRBD2|TRBJ2-1|TRBV25-1|many
TGTGCCAGCGGAGTGCCGGGAGGAATAGGCAATGAGCAGTTCTTC
CASGVPGGIGNEQFF
>.|TRBJ1-2|TRBV30|many
TGTGCCTGGAGTACTCGCCGGTCTCTGTATGGCTACACCTTC
CAWSTRRSLYGYTF
>TRBD1|TRBJ1-3|TRBV4-3|.
TGCGCCAGCAGCCAAGACGACAGGGGGCTTAGAAACACCATATATTTT
CASSQDDRGLRNTIYF
>.|TRBJ2-1|TRBV11-1|many
TGTGCCAGCAGCTCCGGACGAGCGGTGGATGAGCAGTTCTTC
CASSSGRAVDEQFF
>.|TRBJ2-7|TRBV11-2|medium-sized
TGTGCCAGCAGCCTCAGGGGGGCCTACGAGCAGTACTTC
CASSLRGAYEQYF
>TRBD2|TRBJ2-1|TRBV24-1|few
TGTGCCACCAGTGACCACGACCTGGGGAGCGGGAGCTCCTACAATGAGCAGTTCTTC
CATSDHDLGSGSSYNEQFF
>.|TRBJ2-5|TRBV14|.
TGTGCCAGCAGCCCTCTAGGTCCTTTACAAGAGACCCAGTACTTC
CASSPLGPLQETQYF
>.|TRBJ2-1|TRBV29-1|many
TGCAGCGTTGAAGGCCCAGACAGAAAATCCTACAATGAGCAGTTCTTC
CSVEGPDRKSYNEQFF
>.|TRBJ2-2|TRBV12-3/TRBV12-4|many
TGTGCCAGCAGTTTAAGCGTGGAGGAGCTGTTTTTT
CASSLSVEELFF
>TRBD2|TRBJ2-3|TRBV5-6|many
TGTGCCAGCAGGCGGGAGTACAGAGATACGCAGTATTTT
CASRREYRDTQYF
>TRBD1|TRBJ1-3|TRBV12-3/TRBV12-4|.
TGTGCCAGCAGATCTAGCGGGACAGATGGAAACACCATATATTTT
CASRSSGTDGNTIYF
>.|TRBJ2-1|TRBV19|many
TGTGCCAGTAGTCCGACTATGTATGGGAGAACGAATGAGCAGTTCTTC
CASSPTMYGRTNEQFF
>.|TRBJ1-1|TRBV30|many
TGTGCCTGGAGCTTGGGGGGGAACACTGAAGCTTTCTTT
CAWSLGGNTEAFF
>.|TRBJ1-1|TRBV28|many
TGTGCCAGCAGTTTAAGGAGGTACACTGAAGCTTTCTTT
CASSLRRYTEAFF
>TRBD1|TRBJ1-2|TRBV11-2|.
TGTGCCAGCAGCTCCCGACCGGGACAGGAGACTTCTAACTATGGCTACACCTTC
CASSSRPGQETSNYGYTF
>.|TRBJ2-7|TRBV9|many
TGTGCCAGCAGCGTAGGTGGGGGTCTAAGAGGGGAGCAGTACTTC
CASSVGGGLRGEQYF
>.|TRBJ1-5|TRBV27|many
TGTGCCAGCAGTTTAACCGCCCTTGGTCTAAATCAGCCCCAGCATTTT
CASSLTALGLNQPQHF
>.|TRBJ1-1|TRBV4-3|.
TGCGCCAGCAGCGACCGAGCCGGAGGCGCCACTGAAGCTTTCTTT
CASSDRAGGATEAFF
>TRBD1|TRBJ2-7|TRBV11-3|many
TGTGCCAGCAGCCAACACAGGGGAAAACTCTACGAGCAGTACTTC
CASSQHRGKLYEQYF
>.|TRBJ2-2|TRBV6-2/TRBV6-3|.
TGTGCCAGCAGTCACCTACTCGACACCGGGGAGCTGTTTTTT
CASSHLLDTGELFF
>.|TRBJ2-2|TRBV2|many
TGTGCCAGCAGTGTAGAGGGGTCCGGGGAGCTGTTTTTT
CASSVEGSGELFF
>.|TRBJ2-2|TRBV3-1|many
TGTGCCAGCAGCCCTGCAGCTTCGCCCGGGGAGCTGTTTTTT
CASSPAASPGELFF
>.|TRBJ2-5|TRBV2|.
TGTGCCAGCAGGGAGGACGTGGAGACCCAGTACTTC
CASREDVETQYF
>TRBD1|TRBJ1-1|TRBV5-4|many
TGTGCCACCATGGACAGGGTAAGAACTGAAGCTTTCTTT
CATMDRVRTEAFF
>.|TRBJ1-2|TRBV6-5|many
TGTGCCAGCAGTTACTCACAGGCGGAAGCTAACTATGGCTACACCTTC
CASSYSQAEANYGYTF
>TRBD1|TRBJ1-1|TRBV28|many
TGTGCCAGCAGTATGACAGGGAATAGCGCTGAAGCTTTCTTT
CASSMTGNSAEAFF
>TRBD2|TRBJ2-5|TRBV9|many
TGTGCCAGCAGCGTAGCTGCGGGAGGGAGAGGAGAGACCCAGTACTTC
CASSVAAGGRGETQYF
>.|TRBJ2-3|TRBV7-3|many
TGTGCCAGCAGCTTTGGCCCCGGGAGTGATACGCAGTATTTT
CASSFGPGSDTQYF
>.|TRBJ1-1|TRBV30|.
TGTGCCTGGAGCGAAACAGGGAACACTGAAGCTTTCTTT
CAWSETGNTEAFF
>TRBD1|TRBJ2-7|TRBV6-1|many
TGTGCCAGCAGGCGATGGGACAGGGGAGATTACGAGCAGTACTTC
CASRRWDRGDYEQYF
>.|TRBJ1-5|TRBV20-1|few
TGCAGTGCTGGGGTGACACGTCTATCCGGGACGGGACAGCCCCAGCATTTT
CSAGVTRLSGTGQPQHF
>.|TRBJ2-1|TRBV3-1|many
TGTGCCAGCAGCCAAGAGTGGTCCTACAATGAGCAGTTCTTC
CASSQEWSYNEQFF
>.|TRBJ1-2|TRBV28|many
TGTGCCAGCAGTATGGGACGGAACTATGGCTACACCTTC
CASSMGRNYGYTF
>TRBD2|TRBJ2-5|TRBV29-1|many
TGCAGCGTTGATAGCGGGAGAGGACAAGAGACCCAGTACTTC
CSVDSGRGQETQYF
>.|TRBJ2-5|TRBV5-6|many
TGTGCCAGCAGCCCCGGGGCCCTCGGGGAGACCCAGTACTTC
CASSPGALGETQYF
>.|TRBJ1-2|TRBV7-6|many
TGTGCCAGCAGCTTGGTGGCAGGTGGCGGCTACACCTTC
CASSLVAGGGYTF
>TRBD2|TRBJ2-2|TRBV10-3|many
TGTGCCATCAGAGTGTCGGCTAGCGGGAGGACGAACACCGGGGAGCTGTTTTTT
CAIRVSASGRTNTGELFF
>TRBD1|TRBJ2-7|TRBV11-2|many
TGTGCCAGCAGCTTAACCCGGGACAGGGACTACGAGCAGTACTTC
CASSLTRDRDYEQYF
>TRBD2|TRBJ2-1|TRBV9|.
TGTGCCAGCAGTGGAGGCCGAGCGGGAGGGATGTTCTTC
CASSGGRAGGMFF
>.|TRBJ2-3|TRBV20-1|many
TGCAGTGCTAACGTTGGAGGCTGGGGCACAGATACGCAGTATTTT
CSANVGGWGTDTQYF
>TRBD1|TRBJ1-2|TRBV27|many
TGTGCCAGCAGACTCGGGACAGGGGGCGTAGGTGGCTACACCTTC
CASRLGTGGVGGYTF
>.|TRBJ1-2|TRBV6-1|many
TGTGCCAGCAGTGAAGCATGGGCGAGCCGTGGCTACACCTTC
CASSEAWASRGYTF
>TRBD1|TRBJ2-3|TRBV20-1|.
TGCAGTGCTGGGGACAGGGTTGCAGATACGCAGTATTTT
CSAGDRVADTQYF
>.|TRBJ1-1|TRBV7-3|.
TGTGCCAGCAGCTTAGCTCGGGGGGAAGCTTTCTTT
CASSLARGEAFF
>TRBD1|TRBJ2-7|TRBV7-2|many
TGTGCCAGCAGCCGTGACAGGGGCGAGCAGTACTTC
CASSRDRGEQYF
>.|TRBJ1-5|TRBV28|many
TGTGCCAGCAGTTCCGACAGGCGTCGGCATTTT
CASSSDRRRHF